This T cell receptor (beta chain) is drawn from a study of cytomegalovirus exposure and HLA in healthy donors. Whole-study results and caveats: Of the V segments, some could not be distinguished, including TRBV6-2 and TRBV6-3, and were excluded.

Both 60 Vbeta primers and 13 Jbeta primers went into the PCR. Sequenced by immunoSEQ multiplex PCR; TCRdb stores in-frame clones only, minus some. The listing contains about 140,000 clones. CDR1 and CDR2 (germline): SGHTA, FQGNSA. This CDR3 contains 13 residues. Regarding this clone: Its antigen remains unidentified. One junction end disagrees with the germline gene, perhaps due to a read error.

Material: PBMCs. The clonotype comes from a man in his forties or fifties in good health and CMV-seronegative. The gene calls are TRBV7-2 and TRBJ1-5; TRBD1 agrees at 7 bases. This chain's CDR3 is CASSSWDSQPRHF. The CDR3 region has the DNA TGTGCCAGCAGCTCCTGGGACAGTCAGCCCCGGCATTTT. Supplemented by reference TRBV7-2 and TRBJ1-5, the full variable domain reads GAGVSQSPSNKVTEKGKDVELRCDPISGHTALYWYRQSLGQGLEFLIYFQGNSAPDKSGLPSDRFSAERTGGSVSTLTIQRTQQEDSAVYLCASSSWDSQPRHFGDGTRLSIL.